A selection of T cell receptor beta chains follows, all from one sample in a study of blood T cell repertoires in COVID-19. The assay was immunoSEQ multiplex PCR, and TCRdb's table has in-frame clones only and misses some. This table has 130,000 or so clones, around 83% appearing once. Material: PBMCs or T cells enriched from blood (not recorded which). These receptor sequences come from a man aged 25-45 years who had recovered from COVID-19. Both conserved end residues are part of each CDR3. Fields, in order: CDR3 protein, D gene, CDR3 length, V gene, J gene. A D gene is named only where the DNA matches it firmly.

CDR3 protein: CASSLGLAGRTGELFF
D gene: TRBD2
CDR3 length: 16
V gene: TRBV7-6
J gene: TRBJ2-2

CDR3 protein: CAWSVTDAYEQYF
D gene: -
CDR3 length: 13
V gene: TRBV30
J gene: TRBJ2-7

CDR3 protein: CASKGGANNSPLHF
D gene: -
CDR3 length: 14
V gene: TRBV2
J gene: TRBJ1-6

CDR3 protein: CASSVSVGAGTDTQYF
D gene: -
CDR3 length: 16
V gene: TRBV9
J gene: TRBJ2-3

CDR3 protein: CASSQGGSGGGETQYF
D gene: -
CDR3 length: 16
V gene: TRBV7-9
J gene: TRBJ2-5

CDR3 protein: CASSLTPGTGRYGYTF
D gene: TRBD1
CDR3 length: 16
V gene: TRBV27
J gene: TRBJ1-2

CDR3 protein: CASSPLAGARTDTQYF
D gene: -
CDR3 length: 16
V gene: TRBV18
J gene: TRBJ2-3

CDR3 protein: CASSPDSNYGYTF
D gene: -
CDR3 length: 13
V gene: TRBV12-3/TRBV12-4
J gene: TRBJ1-2

CDR3 protein: CASAVGQFTGELFF
D gene: TRBD1
CDR3 length: 14
V gene: TRBV18
J gene: TRBJ2-2

CDR3 protein: CASSLDGYGYTF
D gene: -
CDR3 length: 12
V gene: TRBV11-2
J gene: TRBJ1-2

CDR3 protein: CSAGQGYEQYF
D gene: TRBD1
CDR3 length: 11
V gene: TRBV20-1
J gene: TRBJ2-7

CDR3 protein: CASNQGYTIYF
D gene: -
CDR3 length: 11
V gene: TRBV2
J gene: TRBJ1-3

CDR3 protein: CASSFEDQPQHF
D gene: -
CDR3 length: 12
V gene: TRBV12-3/TRBV12-4
J gene: TRBJ1-5

CDR3 protein: CSVTGGTEAFF
D gene: TRBD1
CDR3 length: 11
V gene: TRBV29-1
J gene: TRBJ1-1

CDR3 protein: CASSHGDREKAFF
D gene: TRBD1
CDR3 length: 13
V gene: TRBV3-1/TRBV3-2
J gene: TRBJ1-1

CDR3 protein: CASSLGDTQYF
D gene: -
CDR3 length: 11
V gene: TRBV19
J gene: TRBJ2-3

CDR3 protein: CASSVSQGRGISPLHF
D gene: -
CDR3 length: 16
V gene: TRBV9
J gene: TRBJ1-6

CDR3 protein: CASSLGAGTEAFF
D gene: -
CDR3 length: 13
V gene: TRBV11-3
J gene: TRBJ1-1

CDR3 protein: CASSRMGGNSPLHF
D gene: -
CDR3 length: 14
V gene: TRBV25-1
J gene: TRBJ1-6

CDR3 protein: CSATQGGNIQYF
D gene: -
CDR3 length: 12
V gene: TRBV29-1
J gene: TRBJ2-4

CDR3 protein: CASSVREGRVAEAFF
D gene: -
CDR3 length: 15
V gene: TRBV7-2
J gene: TRBJ1-1

CDR3 protein: CASSLGTSVNTDTQYF
D gene: TRBD2
CDR3 length: 16
V gene: TRBV5-1
J gene: TRBJ2-3

CDR3 protein: CASSNDRGAGNSPLHF
D gene: -
CDR3 length: 16
V gene: TRBV2
J gene: TRBJ1-6

CDR3 protein: CASSEGTSGHTDTQYF
D gene: TRBD2
CDR3 length: 16
V gene: TRBV10-1
J gene: TRBJ2-3

CDR3 protein: CAMTGGGFGDTQYF
D gene: TRBD2
CDR3 length: 14
V gene: TRBV10-1
J gene: TRBJ2-3

CDR3 protein: CASSSKGGNSPLHF
D gene: -
CDR3 length: 14
V gene: TRBV7-2
J gene: TRBJ1-6

CDR3 protein: CAITGDYNSPLHF
D gene: -
CDR3 length: 13
V gene: TRBV10-3
J gene: TRBJ1-6

CDR3 protein: CASSSGTAGNTIYF
D gene: TRBD1
CDR3 length: 14
V gene: TRBV6-5
J gene: TRBJ1-3

CDR3 protein: CASSFAVTGQNSPLHF
D gene: TRBD1
CDR3 length: 16
V gene: TRBV5-5
J gene: TRBJ1-6

CDR3 protein: CASSFFPIGSGYNEQFF
D gene: -
CDR3 length: 17
V gene: TRBV7-3
J gene: TRBJ2-1

CDR3 protein: CASSPMTGDGEQFF
D gene: -
CDR3 length: 14
V gene: TRBV27
J gene: TRBJ2-1

CDR3 protein: CASRLGTSGGTDTQYF
D gene: TRBD2
CDR3 length: 16
V gene: TRBV5-1
J gene: TRBJ2-3

CDR3 protein: CASSAIPLNWDRELADTQYF
D gene: TRBD1
CDR3 length: 20
V gene: TRBV27
J gene: TRBJ2-3

CDR3 protein: CASSLDRLGEQYF
D gene: -
CDR3 length: 13
V gene: TRBV5-4
J gene: TRBJ2-7

CDR3 protein: CASSSAGNYNEQFF
D gene: -
CDR3 length: 14
V gene: TRBV27
J gene: TRBJ2-1

CDR3 protein: CASSRVRGSGEQFF
D gene: -
CDR3 length: 14
V gene: TRBV7-8
J gene: TRBJ2-1

CDR3 protein: CASSYSLAPRHNEQFF
D gene: -
CDR3 length: 16
V gene: TRBV6-2/TRBV6-3
J gene: TRBJ2-1

CDR3 protein: CASTLIAESYNEQFF
D gene: -
CDR3 length: 15
V gene: TRBV4-1
J gene: TRBJ2-1